This entry describes one TCR beta chain. Its antigen is not known. MiXCR, applied by TCRdb to the reads, yields one record per CDR3 protein. There are under 300,000 distinct CDR3 sequences in the sample; about 17% occur only once, and over 40% lies in the top ten. With 1 base clipped from V and 2 bases from J, the junction kept 6 bases outside the gene matches. The length of the CDR3 is 16 residues. The germline V gene has CDR1 SEHNR and CDR2 FQNEAQ (reference sequence). This specimen comes from a study of T cell repertoires in cytomegalovirus infection. Background on the study: Shared public TCR beta signatures pointed to both CMV infection and a matching HLA type. General study points: The cumulative frequency of public TCR beta families identified carriers of CMV plus the relevant HLA. In two of eight donors, the top clonotype was HLA-C-restricted CMV-specific.

Sequenced input: CD8+ T cells from PBMCs. The TCR originated in a human donor in good health (CMV status not recorded). Some clones in this sample may be carry-over from other donors' samples. The rearrangement links TRBV7-9 to TRBJ2-7, with 9 nucleotides matching TRBD1. CDR3 in amino acids: CASSLGGWTGAYEQYF. As DNA, the CDR3 is TGTGCCAGCAGCTTAGGGGGTTGGACAGGGGCCTACGAGCAGTACTTC.